Here is one TCR beta chain with its context. The target antigen is unknown. The sample is drawn from a study of OX40 agonist ivuxolimab in advanced cancers. Study information: Ivuxolimab is a fully human IgG2 antibody that activates OX40 (CD134).

The data were produced by immunoSEQ multiplex PCR, yet TCRdb's version contains in-frame clones alone and is incomplete. The sample includes over 55,000 clones, around 88% seen only once; the top ten take roughly 0.6%. The CDR3 consists of 15 residues. General study points: Low normalized T-cell clonal expansion was additionally recorded for some nonresponders. In general, CD8+ T cells held more expanded clones than CD4+ did, on average.

The sequences come from CD4+ or CD8+ T cells sorted from blood, collected in a trial of the OX40 agonist ivuxolimab. This chain connects TRBV12-1 to TRBJ2-2; TRBD1, the D gene given by the table, was not confirmed from the DNA. TRBV12-1 is shown as a pseudogene. The TCR sequence derives from an adult with an advanced solid tumor such as melanoma, head and neck, liver or kidney cancer. The CDR3 sequence: CASSFINRWAGELFF. CDR3 in DNA: TGTGCCAGCAGCTTTATCAACAGATGGGCCGGGGAGCTGTTTTTT.